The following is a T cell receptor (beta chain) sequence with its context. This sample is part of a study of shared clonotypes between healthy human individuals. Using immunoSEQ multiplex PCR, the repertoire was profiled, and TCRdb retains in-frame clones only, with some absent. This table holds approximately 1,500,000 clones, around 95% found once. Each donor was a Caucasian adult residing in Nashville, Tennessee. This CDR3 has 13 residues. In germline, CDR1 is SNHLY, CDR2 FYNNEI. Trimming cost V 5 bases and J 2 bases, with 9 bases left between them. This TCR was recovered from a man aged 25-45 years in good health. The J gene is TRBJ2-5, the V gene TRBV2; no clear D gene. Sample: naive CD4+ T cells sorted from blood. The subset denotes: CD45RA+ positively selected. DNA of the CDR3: TGTGCCAGCAGTTCAGGCGAACAAGAGACCCAGTACTTC. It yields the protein CASSSGEQETQYF.